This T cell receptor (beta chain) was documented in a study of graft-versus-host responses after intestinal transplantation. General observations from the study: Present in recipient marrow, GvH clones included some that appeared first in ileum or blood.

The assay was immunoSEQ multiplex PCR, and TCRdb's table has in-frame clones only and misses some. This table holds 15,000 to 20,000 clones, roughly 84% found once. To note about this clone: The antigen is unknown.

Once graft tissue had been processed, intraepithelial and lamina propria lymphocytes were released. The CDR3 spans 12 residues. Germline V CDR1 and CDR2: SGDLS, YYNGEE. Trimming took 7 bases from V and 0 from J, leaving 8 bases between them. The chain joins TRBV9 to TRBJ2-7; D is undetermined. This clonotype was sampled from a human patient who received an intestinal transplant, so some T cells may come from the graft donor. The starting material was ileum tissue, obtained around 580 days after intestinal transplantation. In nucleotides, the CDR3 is TGTGCCAGCCTTACTTGCTCCTACGAGCAGTACTTC. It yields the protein CASLTCSYEQYF.